What follows are 8 T cell receptor beta chains derived from one specimen sequenced in a study of Ad26.COV2.S vaccination and SARS-CoV-2 variants (dated by TCRdb to the early 2020s). The library relied on the immunoSEQ multiplex PCR assay. The source is immuneACCESS, and TCRdb retained only in-frame sequences with V and J called. Part of the clones is not carried over; for the studies checked, unresolved V genes explain less than half of this, and the remainder is unexplained. The sample data list roughly 250,000 clones, and roughly 85% of these were observed just once. The ten top clones hold less than 3% of the sample. The treatment or condition label corresponds to: about 20 received Ad26.COV2.S at low or high dose, single or two shots; several received placebo; per-sample allocation not given. For vaccine and placebo recipients, repertoires were sequenced using samples collected on day 63 after the first injection.

Sequencing was performed on peripheral blood, taken in a trial of Ad26.COV2.S vaccine versus placebo. These receptors were obtained from a person between 18 and 59 years old who received the Ad26.COV2.S COVID-19 vaccine or a placebo.

The V gene is TRBV27, the J gene TRBJ1-5, with 9 positions matching TRBD1. This CDR3 is 15 amino acids long. Germline CDR1 reads MNHEY; CDR2 reads SMNVEV (reference sequence). V shed 5 bases, J shed 7 bases, and the junction held 9 bases outside the gene matches. The CDR3 spells CASSRGTGKTQPQHF. The CDR3 DNA follows: TGTGCCAGCAGTCGAGGGACAGGGAAAACGCAGCCCCAGCATTTT.

V is TRBV7-2 and J is TRBJ2-7; 8 positions match TRBD1. CDR1 SGHTA and CDR2 FQGNSA come from the germline V gene. This CDR3 contains 15 residues. Losses at the gene ends were 2 bases for V and 0 bases for J; bases not matched to a gene: 3. Here the CDR3 DNA reads TGTGCCAGCAGCTTAAGCAGGGGGCCCTCCTACGAGCAGTACGTC. Its translation: CASSLSRGPSYEQYV.

This clone was detected once. This chain links TRBV10-3 with TRBJ2-2, with D perhaps matching TRBD2 (5 bases). The CDR3 sequence is 15 residues long. Trimming took 4 bases from V and 3 from J, leaving 12 bases between them. CDR1 is ENHRY and CDR2 is SYGVKD in the germline V gene. The CDR3 DNA reads TGTGCCATCAGTGGGGGTAGCGCGGACACCGGGGAGCTGTTTTTT. This translates into CAISGGSADTGELFF.

This chain uses TRBV5-1 with TRBJ2-3; 7 positions agree with TRBD2. The CDR3 is made up of 13 amino acids. The J segment lost 9 bases and the V segment lost 5 bases, leaving 9 bases of the junction unmatched. CDR1 and CDR2 from the germline V gene are SGHRS and YFSETQ. Here the CDR3 reads CASRYAGDGTQYF. The DNA of the CDR3 is TGCGCCAGCAGATATGCGGGAGACGGCACGCAGTATTTT.

This chain links TRBV27 with TRBJ2-1; the D is unclear. The V and J ends lost 6 bases and 2 bases respectively, with 11 bases between them. Germline CDR1 and CDR2: MNHEY and SMNVEV (reference sequence). This CDR3 spans 14 amino acids. The CDR3 is CASSRILTYNEQFF. CDR3 nucleotide sequence: TGTGCCAGCAGCCGGATCCTCACCTACAATGAGCAGTTCTTC.

V and J are TRBV6-6 and TRBJ2-7; D unresolved. Germline V lookup: CDR1 MNHNY, CDR2 SVGAGI (reference sequence). The CDR3 is 13 residues long. The germline V and J ends were trimmed by 10 bases and 3 bases, with 16 bases remaining between them. The CDR3, as DNA: TGTGCCACAGGCCACCCCGGGTTCTACGAGCAGTACGTC. It translates to CATGHPGFYEQYV.

V usage is TRBV5-5 and J usage is TRBJ2-7; no definite D call. CDR1 and CDR2 from the germline V gene are SGHKS and YYEKEE (reference sequence). The ends were cut back, 0 bases at V and 0 bases at J, with 7 bases in the middle. This CDR3 region has 14 residues. The CDR3 spells CASSLAELSYEQYF. Here the CDR3 DNA reads TGTGCCAGCAGCTTGGCCGAGCTCTCCTACGAGCAGTACTTC.

This clone was seen a single time. The gene calls are TRBV6-1 and TRBJ1-5; D gene ambiguous. CDR3 size: 15 residues. V lost 3 bases and J lost 5, with 14 bases in between. Per germline, CDR1 MNHNS and CDR2 SASEGT. DNA for the CDR3: TGTGCCAGCAGTGAGGTCGGAAGAGGATATCAGCCCCAGCATTTT. It codes for CASSEVGRGYQPQHF.